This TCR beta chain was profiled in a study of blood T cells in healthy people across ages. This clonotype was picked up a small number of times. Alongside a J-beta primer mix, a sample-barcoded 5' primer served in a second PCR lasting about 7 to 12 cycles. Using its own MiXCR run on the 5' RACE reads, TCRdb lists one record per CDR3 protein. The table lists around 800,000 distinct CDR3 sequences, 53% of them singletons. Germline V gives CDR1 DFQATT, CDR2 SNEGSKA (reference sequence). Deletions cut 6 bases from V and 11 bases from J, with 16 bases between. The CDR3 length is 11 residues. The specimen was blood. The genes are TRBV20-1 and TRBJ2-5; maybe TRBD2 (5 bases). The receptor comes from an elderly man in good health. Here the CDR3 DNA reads TGCAGTGCCCTGAGGGTAATCCAGCAGTACTTC. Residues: CSALRVIQQYF.